Each of the 4 T cell receptor beta chains below was sequenced from the same sample in a study of shared clonotypes between healthy human individuals. Some clones are missing from TCRdb's copy, which holds only in-frame ones; the method was immunoSEQ multiplex PCR. The data contain 2 million to 2.5 million clones, around 92% of them singletons. The sequencing sample was made of naive CD4+ T cells from PBMCs. Subset in this sample: CD45RA+ positively selected. The receptors stem from a man younger than 35 in good health. Some clones in this sample may be carry-over from other donors' samples.

The chain recombines TRBV7-2 with TRBJ2-1; 7 bases agree with TRBD2. Losses at the gene ends were 1 base for V and 9 bases for J; bases not matched to a gene: 9. Looked up from germline, CDR1 is SGHTA and CDR2 is FQGNSA. This CDR3 contains 15 residues. The CDR3 DNA follows: TGTGCCAGCAGCTTAGTGGCGGGAGACACGGGTGAGCAGTTCTTC. This gives the protein CASSLVAGDTGEQFF.

The chain recombines TRBV5-1 with TRBJ2-7, with TRBD2 matching over 10 bases. V dropped 4 bases and J dropped 4; count of bases not matched to a gene: 8. CDR1 SGHRS and CDR2 YFSETQ come from the germline V gene. The CDR3 contains 15 residues. The chain's CDR3 is CASSESGTSVYEQYF. The CDR3 DNA follows: TGCGCCAGCAGCGAATCCGGGACTAGCGTTTACGAGCAGTACTTC.

The chain joins TRBV5-4 to TRBJ2-2, with TRBD2 matching over 10 bases. The germline CDR1 and CDR2 sequences are SGHNT and YYREEE (reference sequence). There are 14 residues in the CDR3. The V and J ends lost 4 bases and 5 bases, in that order; junction bases with no gene match: 2. This chain's CDR3 is CASSGTSVTGELFF. CDR3 nucleotide sequence: TGTGCCAGCAGCGGGACTAGCGTTACCGGGGAGCTGTTTTTT.

The CDR3 spells CASSHRQGAPNQPQHF. The CDR3 DNA reads TGTGCCAGCAGCCATAGACAGGGGGCCCCTAATCAGCCCCAGCATTTT. V and J are TRBV7-8 and TRBJ1-5, with 10 positions matching TRBD1. Germline CDR1 reads SGHVS; CDR2 reads FQNEAQ. The CDR3 totals 16 residues. The V segment lost 5 bases and the J segment 4 bases; nucleotides outside the gene matches: 8.